Shown below are 13 T cell receptor beta chains from a single sample sequenced in a study of shared clonotypes between healthy human individuals. Here immunoSEQ multiplex PCR was the method, and the copy in TCRdb shows in-frame clones only, minus some. The sample shows hundreds of thousands of clones, around two thirds of them seen only once. Sequenced sample: memory CD4+ T cells sorted from blood. Subset noted: CD45RA-negative fraction. All receptors derive from a woman in her thirties in good health.

This chain links TRBV5-1 with TRBJ2-3, with 10 bases that match TRBD2. The germline V gene encodes CDR1 SGHRS and CDR2 YFSETQ. The length of the CDR3 is 16 residues. The trim removed 3 bases at V and 2 bases at J, leaving 6 bases unmatched. CDR3 protein: CASSYGLADYTDTQYF. The CDR3, as DNA: TGCGCCAGCAGCTATGGACTAGCGGATTACACAGATACGCAGTATTTT.

The chain links TRBV9 to TRBJ2-7, with 10 bases fitting TRBD2. With V trimmed by 2 bases and J by 3 bases, 5 bases remained unmatched. This CDR3 has 15 amino acids. Germline CDR1 SGDLS, CDR2 YYNGEE. CDR3 DNA sequence: TGTGCCAGCAGCGTGGGTAGCGGGAGGATCTACGAGCAGTACTTC. Its protein product is CASSVGSGRIYEQYF.

V is TRBV5-1 and J is TRBJ1-2; D remains unclear. This CDR3 has 12 amino acids. The germline gives CDR1 SGHRS, CDR2 YFSETQ. The V and J ends lost 4 bases and 8 bases respectively, with 12 bases between them. The CDR3 here is CASSPFGVGYTF. In DNA, the CDR3 is TGCGCCAGCAGCCCCTTCGGGGTAGGCTACACCTTC. Combining the CDR3 with reference TRBV5-1 and TRBJ1-2 gives the whole variable domain KAGVTQTPRYLIKTRGQQVTLSCSPISGHRSVSWYQQTPGQGLQFLFEYFSETQRNKGNFPGRFSGRQFSNSRSEMNVSTLELGDSALYLCASSPFGVGYTFGSGTRLTVV.

This clone was seen repeatedly, ten times or more. The chain employs TRBV10-3 and TRBJ1-2; possibly TRBD1 for D (6 bases). CDR3 length equals 13 residues. The V end was cut by 4 bases, the J end by 6 bases, with 12 bases between. In germline, CDR1 is ENHRY, CDR2 SYGVKD. In nucleotides, the CDR3 is TGTGCCATCAGTGCAGGGGAGCGAAATGGCTACACCTTC. This translates into CAISAGERNGYTF.

The CDR3 loop is CATSRSPPNIQYF. The CDR3 bases are TGTGCCACCAGCAGATCACCCCCAAACATTCAGTACTTC. This chain links TRBV15 with TRBJ2-4, with D unclear. The germline V and J ends were trimmed by 2 bases and 6 bases, with 8 bases remaining between them. The CDR3 sequence is 13 residues long. Per the germline V gene, CDR1 is LNHNV and CDR2 is YYDKDF (reference sequence).

The chain has TRBV5-1 and TRBJ2-2, with D unclear. Germline CDR1 reads SGHRS; CDR2 reads YFSETQ. V lost 0 bases, J lost 0 bases, and 9 bases lay in between. This CDR3 region has 16 residues. CDR3 sequence reads: CASSLAPGANTGELFF. The CDR3 bases are TGCGCCAGCAGCTTGGCCCCCGGAGCGAACACCGGGGAGCTGTTTTTT.

The chain employs TRBV7-9 and TRBJ2-5, with 8 bases fitting TRBD2. Matching the DNA end better, TRBJ2-7 makes the J call doubtful. The CDR3 has 14 amino acids. Germline-derived CDR1 and CDR2 are SEHNR and FQNEAQ (reference sequence). CDR3 nucleotides: TGTGCCAGCAGCTTTAGCGGGAAGAACTACGAGCAGTACTTC. Amino acids: CASSFSGKNYEQYF.

A note on this clone: This could be a read error, since a much larger clone is one nucleotide away. The same CDR3 also results from other DNA sequences found in this sample. The chain couples TRBV19 to TRBJ2-7; 8 positions match TRBD1. The length of the CDR3 is 14 residues. The V and J ends lost 5 bases and 0 bases, in that order; junction bases with no gene match: 3. Looked up from germline, CDR1 is LNHDA and CDR2 is SQIVND (reference sequence). CDR3 bases: TGTGCCAGTAGTCGGACAGGGAGCTCCTACGAGCAGTACTTC. This codes for CASSRTGSSYEQYF.

Of note for this clone: Other DNA sequences within the sample encode an identical CDR3. J is TRBJ2-5 and V is TRBV5-1, with D tentatively TRBD2 (6 bases). There are 13 residues in the CDR3. Germline-derived CDR1 and CDR2 are SGHRS and YFSETQ. V was trimmed by 5 bases and J by 0 bases, leaving 8 bases between them. The CDR3 DNA reads as TGCGCCAGCAGTCTAGCGTACCAAGAGACCCAGTACTTC. Its protein is CASSLAYQETQYF.

This clone was recorded a few times. This chain joins TRBV7-2 and TRBJ1-1, with D unclear. With 1 base removed from V and 2 bases from J, the gap between germline ends came to 11 bases. This CDR3 is built from 15 residues. In germline, CDR1 is SGHTA, CDR2 FQGNSA. CDR3: CASSLDQAANTEAFF. The CDR3 nucleotides are TGTGCCAGCAGCTTAGATCAGGCAGCCAACACTGAAGCTTTCTTT.

V is TRBV27 and J is TRBJ2-5, with D possibly matching TRBD1 (6 bases). The CDR3 covers 16 residues. Germline lookup yields CDR1 MNHEY and CDR2 SMNVEV (reference sequence). Trimming took off 3 bases at V and 2 bases at J, with 16 bases between the two ends. The CDR3 loop reads CASSFLGGRKQETQYF. The CDR3 DNA sequence: TGTGCCAGCAGTTTTTTAGGGGGAAGGAAGCAAGAGACCCAGTACTTC.

The V and J genes are TRBV9 and TRBJ2-7; 7 positions match TRBD1. The CDR3 sequence is 13 residues long. In germline, CDR1 is SGDLS, CDR2 YYNGEE. The V gene end was trimmed by 4 bases and the J gene end by 0 bases; junction bases not matched to a gene: 1. CDR3 DNA sequence: TGTGCCAGCAGCCGGGACAGCTCCTACGAGCAGTACTTC. It yields the protein CASSRDSSYEQYF.

As to this clone: Distinct nucleotide sequences in the sample also encode this CDR3. This rearrangement joins TRBV19 to TRBJ1-1, with 8 bases that match TRBD1. The germline V gene has CDR1 LNHDA and CDR2 SQIVND (reference sequence). This CDR3 spans 13 amino acids. The ends lost 6 bases at V and 1 base at J; junction bases unmatched: 1. The CDR3 protein is CASRGTGNTEAFF. The CDR3, as DNA: TGTGCCAGTAGAGGGACAGGGAACACTGAAGCTTTCTTT.